These 25 T cell receptor delta chains share one sample of origin, sequenced in a study of gamma-delta T cells after stem cell transplantation. TCRdb re-called the RT-PCR reads using CATT. The repertoire holds 12,000 or so delta-chain clones, with around 1.2% as singletons. The sample consisted of gamma-delta T cells. These receptors came from a human donor. It is not recorded whose cells these are; they may come from a transplant donor.

For this clone: The protein recorded in TCRdb matches a much larger clone and deviates from this DNA's translation at residue 8, suggesting a read error; the protein here is obtained by translating the DNA. The rearrangement uses TRDV2 and TRDJ1; no clear D. Trimming took 1 base from V and 1 from J, leaving 15 bases between them. Germline V gene lookup returns CDR1 GEAIGNYY and CDR2 EKD. CDR3 size: 16 residues. In DNA form, the CDR3 reads TGTGCCTGTGACACGTTAGGGAGAAGGAGCACCGATAAACTCATCTTT. Translating gives CACDTLGRRSTDKLIF.

This clone was counted many times. The V gene is TRDV2, the J gene TRDJ1; TRDD3 aligns across 13 bases. J was trimmed by 0 bases and V by 3 bases; bases with no gene match: 12. The CDR3 is 19 residues long. Per the germline V gene, CDR1 is GEAIGNYY and CDR2 is EKD. CDR3 nucleotides: TGTGCCTGTGACCACTTACTGGGGGATACGCGTCAAAACACCGATAAACTCATCTTT. Translation: CACDHLLGDTRQNTDKLIF.

As to this clone: This could be a read error, since a much larger clone is one nucleotide away. Other DNA variants within this sample encode the same CDR3. The chain combines TRDV2 with TRDJ1; 9 nucleotides agree with TRDD3. Germline V CDR1 and CDR2: GEAIGNYY, EKD. There are 16 residues in the CDR3. V shed 3 bases, J shed 2 bases, and the junction held 9 bases outside the gene matches. CDR3 residues: CACDLLGDTGTDKLIF. CDR3 bases: TGTGCCTGTGACCTACTGGGGGACACAGGGACCGATAAACTCATCTTT.

This clone has only a few counts. The translation of this DNA and the TCRdb protein of a much larger clone differ at residue 9, probably owing to a read error; the protein shown here is translated from the DNA. The V and J genes are TRDV2 and TRDJ1, with D tentatively TRDD3 (6 bases). The V gene lost 3 bases and the J gene lost 0 bases, with 13 bases spanning the gap. The CDR3 loop spans 15 amino acids. Looked up from germline, CDR1 is GEAIGNYY and CDR2 is EKD. The CDR3 coding sequence is TGTGCCTGTGACGGCGTGGGGGGACACACCGATAAACTCATCTTT. Amino acid sequence: CACDGVGGHTDKLIF.

Concerning this clone itself: This may stem from a read error, because a much larger clone lies one nucleotide away. The sample contains more than one DNA sequence encoding this CDR3. V is TRDV2 and J is TRDJ1; TRDD3 aligns across 9 bases. This CDR3 comprises 16 residues. Unmatched junction bases numbered 7, after V lost 0 bases and J lost 3 bases. The germline CDR1 and CDR2 sequences are GEAIGNYY and EKD. The CDR3 loop is CACDTVGGIQSDKLIF. The CDR3 nucleotides are TGTGCCTGTGACACCGTCGGGGGGATACAATCCGATAAACTCATCTTT.

This clone is categorized as medium-sized. The chain couples TRDV2 to TRDJ1; D is undetermined. The CDR3 runs to 16 residues. Germline CDR1 is GEAIGNYY and CDR2 is EKD. Trimming removed 0 bases at V and 4 bases at J, with 17 bases between. The chain's CDR3 is CACDTVSSHEGDKLIF. CDR3 nucleotide sequence: TGTGCCTGTGACACCGTTTCGAGCCATGAGGGCGATAAACTCATCTTT.

In this sample, this clone turned up many times. The rearrangement joins TRDV2 to TRDJ3, with TRDD3 matching 12 bases. V shed 0 bases and J 2 bases; nucleotides not matched to a gene: 7. The CDR3 extends over 20 amino acids. The germline V gene has CDR1 GEAIGNYY and CDR2 EKD. The CDR3 reads CACDTVLGDTQTWDTRQMFF. CDR3 DNA: TGTGCCTGTGACACCGTTCTGGGGGATACGCAAACCTGGGACACCCGACAGATGTTTTTC.

This clone was detected many times. The V call is TRDV2, the J call TRDJ1; 11 nucleotides agree with TRDD3. From germline, CDR1 is GEAIGNYY and CDR2 EKD. V lost 3 bases and J lost 0; bases outside the gene matches: 11. The CDR3 is made up of 18 amino acids. The CDR3 nucleotides read TGTGCCTGTGACGACCTTGGTCTGGGGGATACCGACACCGATAAACTCATCTTT. Translated, it gives CACDDLGLGDTDTDKLIF.

This clone was seen a handful of times. The protein in TCRdb stems from a much larger clone and differs at residue 12 from this DNA's translation, likely a read error; here the protein is translated from the DNA. The genes are TRDV2 and TRDJ1, with TRDD3 as a possible D gene (6 bases). CDR3 length: 13 residues. Looked up from germline, CDR1 is GEAIGNYY and CDR2 is EKD. The DNA for the CDR3 is TGTGCCTGTGACCCCGTTACTGGGACTAAACTCACCTTT. Its translation is CACDPVTGTKLTF.

This clone has only a few counts. The chain combines TRDV2 with TRDJ3; 11 bases align to TRDD3. V shed 0 bases, J shed 0 bases, and the junction held 6 bases outside the gene matches. This CDR3 contains 20 residues. CDR1 and CDR2 from the germline V gene are GEAIGNYY and EKD. For the CDR3, the DNA is TGTGCCTGTGACACCGGGGGTACTGGGGGATACTCCTGGGACACCCGACAGATGTTTTTC. This gives the protein CACDTGGTGGYSWDTRQMFF.

This clone showed up just a few times. This sequence may be a read error, since a much larger clone differs from it by one base. The chain couples TRDV2 to TRDJ1; 9 positions agree with TRDD3. Germline CDR1 GEAIGNYY, CDR2 EKD. The CDR3 is made up of 18 amino acids. V was clipped by 3 bases and J by 0 bases; unmatched bases: 13. Here the CDR3 DNA reads TGTGCCTGTGACGCCGTTTGGGGGGATACCGTACACACCGATAAACTCATCTTT. Protein sequence: CACDAVWGDTVHTDKLIF.

This clone came up a few times. The protein that TCRdb holds for this DNA derives from a much larger clone and differs from the translated DNA at residue 13, which likely indicates a read error; the protein shown here is translated from the DNA. V and J are TRDV2 and TRDJ1; 13 positions match TRDD3. Germline assignment: CDR1 GEAIGNYY and CDR2 EKD. The CDR3 consists of 19 residues. The junction had 15 bases not matched to a gene; V was cut back by 5 bases and J by 1 base. The CDR3 coding sequence is TGTGCCTGTGCCGCTCTCACTGGGGGATACGTTACCTGCACCGATAAACTCATCTTT. As protein: CACAALTGGYVTCTDKLIF.

This clone appeared a few times. TCRdb lists the protein of a much larger clone for this DNA, which differs at residue 3, so this is likely a read error; the protein given here is translated from the DNA itself. The gene calls are TRDV2 and TRDJ3; 7 bases line up with TRDD3. This CDR3 comprises 20 residues. The germline V gene has CDR1 GEAIGNYY and CDR2 EKD. This CDR3 reads CARDATDWGKSSWDTRQMFF. The CDR3 nucleotides read TGTGCCCGTGACGCTACGGACTGGGGTAAGAGCTCCTGGGACACCCGACAGATGTTTTTC.

This clone was picked up many times. This rearrangement joins TRDV2 to TRDJ1, with 9 nucleotides matching TRDD3. CDR3 length: 19 amino acids. Unmatched junction bases numbered 16, after V lost 0 bases and J lost 3 bases. Germline values: CDR1 GEAIGNYY, CDR2 EKD. CDR3 amino acids: CACDTASWAGGLASDKLIF. The CDR3 DNA sequence: TGTGCCTGTGACACCGCCTCCTGGGCTGGGGGATTAGCGTCCGATAAACTCATCTTT.

This clone appeared a few times. TCRdb shows a much larger clone's protein in place of this DNA's translation, and the two differ at residue 13, likely through a read error; the protein shown is translated from the DNA. The V gene is TRDV2, the J gene TRDJ1; D is uncertain. The V gene's germline CDR1 is GEAIGNYY and CDR2 EKD. The CDR3 contains 14 residues. Here the CDR3 DNA reads TGTGCCTGTTTTACCTTGCTTAACACCGATAAACTCACCTTT. Its protein product is CACFTLLNTDKLTF.

Within the sample, this clone is medium-sized (0.01 to 0.1%). Other DNA sequences in this specimen translate into the identical CDR3. The J gene is TRDJ1, the V gene TRDV2, with TRDD3 matching over 7 bases. CDR3 size: 18 residues. V shed 1 base, J shed 0 bases, and the junction held 13 bases outside the gene matches. Germline loops: CDR1 GEAIGNYY, CDR2 EKD. CDR3 sequence: CACDTLGARTSYTDKLIF. The CDR3 bases are TGTGCCTGTGACACTCTGGGGGCTCGAACTTCTTACACCGATAAACTCATCTTT.

As concerns this clone: TCRdb shows a much larger clone's protein in place of this DNA's translation, and the two differ at residue 9, likely through a read error; the protein shown is translated from the DNA. The rearrangement joins TRDV2 to TRDJ1, with a weak D call TRDD3 (6 bases). The germline V gene encodes CDR1 GEAIGNYY and CDR2 EKD. V was shortened by 0 bases and J by 2 bases, with 15 bases between the two germline ends. The CDR3 runs to 16 residues. The CDR3 nucleotides read TGTGCCTGTGACACCGTCGGGGATCAAGGGACCGATAAACTCATCTTT. Its protein product is CACDTVGDQGTDKLIF.

This clone was detected only a few times. Just one base apart from a much larger clone, this may be a read error. The chain is built from TRDV2 and TRDJ1, with 12 bases lining up with TRDD3. The CDR3 is 20 amino acids. J was trimmed by 1 base and V by 3 bases; bases with no gene match: 17. The V gene's germline CDR1 is GEAIGNYY and CDR2 EKD. CDR3 DNA: TGTGCCTGTGACCACGTACCCTGGGGGATACGCGACAGTGGCACCGATAAACTCATCTTT. It translates to CACDHVPWGIRDSGTDKLIF.

By its share, this clone is large. The sample carries other DNA sequences with the same CDR3. J is TRDJ3 and V is TRDV2; D perhaps matches TRDD3 (5 bases). The CDR3 consists of 20 residues. The ends were cut back, 3 bases at V and 0 bases at J, with 20 bases in the middle. The germline V gene has CDR1 GEAIGNYY and CDR2 EKD. The CDR3: CACDRILEDPSSWDTRQMFF. The CDR3, as DNA: TGTGCCTGTGACCGCATACTGGAGGATCCCAGCTCCTGGGACACCCGACAGATGTTTTTC.

This clone was detected a few times. The amino acid sequence in TCRdb belongs to a much larger clone and departs from this DNA's translation at residue 7, likely a sequencing read error; the sequence shown is translated from the DNA. The chain has TRDV2 and TRDJ1; D may be TRDD3 (5 bases). Trimming shortened V by 0 bases and J by 2 bases, and 12 bases separated the two germline ends. The CDR3 has 15 residues. Germline V gene data show CDR1 as GEAIGNYY and CDR2 as EKD. CDR3 DNA: TGTGCCTGTGACACCGTGACGGGGGGGACCGATAAACTCATCTTT. Amino acid sequence: CACDTVTGGTDKLIF.

This clone counts as medium-sized. This chain links TRDV2 with TRDJ1, with TRDD3 identical over 7 bases. The junction had 6 bases not matched to a gene; V was cut back by 3 bases and J by 0 bases. CDR1 is GEAIGNYY, CDR2 EKD, per germline. The CDR3 has 15 amino acids. CDR3 sequence reads: CACDPWGPHTDKLIF. CDR3 sequence (DNA): TGTGCCTGTGACCCCTGGGGGCCCCACACCGATAAACTCATCTTT.

This clone has only a few counts. A much larger clone sits a single nucleotide away, making a read error possible. The chain carries TRDV2 and TRDJ2; 12 bases match TRDD3. This CDR3 comprises 23 residues. J lost 4 bases, V lost 1 base, and 24 bases had no gene match. In germline, CDR1 is GEAIGNYY, CDR2 EKD. Written as DNA, the CDR3 is TGTGCCTGTGACACGGTCGCTGGGGGATACGCGTCTAATCCATCCGCTTCGACAGCACAACTCTTCTTT. This sequence encodes CACDTVAGGYASNPSASTAQLFF.

In its sample, this clone is medium-sized. Other DNA sequences from this sample encode an identical CDR3 as well. The chain carries TRDV2 and TRDJ1, with 10 bases fitting TRDD3. Germline V gene data show CDR1 as GEAIGNYY and CDR2 as EKD. CDR3 length: 18 residues. The V gene end was trimmed by 3 bases and the J gene end by 1 base; junction bases not matched to a gene: 13. The CDR3 region is CACDSVGGYEAATDKLIF. CDR3 coding DNA: TGTGCCTGTGACTCAGTGGGGGGATACGAGGCGGCCACCGATAAACTCATCTTT.

Comment on this clone: This DNA translates differently at residue 11 from the TCRdb protein, which is that of a much larger clone; a read error is likely, and the protein shown is the DNA's own translation. The V and J genes are TRDV2 and TRDJ3; D may be TRDD3 (6 bases). This CDR3 comprises 20 residues. The germline V and J ends were trimmed by 0 bases and 0 bases, with 17 bases remaining between them. Germline loops: CDR1 GEAIGNYY, CDR2 EKD. CDR3: CACDTGAGGQGSWDTRQMFF. Here the CDR3 DNA reads TGTGCCTGTGACACCGGCGCGGGGGGACAAGGCTCCTGGGACACCCGACAGATGTTTTTC.

A few counts support this clone. The protein TCRdb gives is from a much larger clone and does not agree with this DNA's translation at residue 3, likely a read error; the protein shown here comes from the DNA. This rearrangement joins TRDV2 to TRDJ1; 12 bases map to TRDD3. CDR1 and CDR2 (germline): GEAIGNYY, EKD. This CDR3 contains 18 residues. CDR3 loop: CARDAVLGDTDGTDKLIF. DNA of the CDR3: TGTGCCCGTGACGCCGTACTGGGGGATACTGACGGCACCGATAAACTCATCTTT.